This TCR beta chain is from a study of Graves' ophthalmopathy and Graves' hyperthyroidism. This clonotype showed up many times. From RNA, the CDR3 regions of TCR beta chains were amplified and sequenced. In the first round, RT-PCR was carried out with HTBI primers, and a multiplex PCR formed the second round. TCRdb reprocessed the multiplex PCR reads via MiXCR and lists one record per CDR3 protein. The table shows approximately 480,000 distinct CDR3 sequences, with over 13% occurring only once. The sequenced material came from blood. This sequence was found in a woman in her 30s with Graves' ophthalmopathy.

CDR3 nucleotides: TGTGCCAGCACTCCCTCCGACATCATGAACACTGAAGCTTTCTTT. As protein: CASTPSDIMNTEAFF. V usage is TRBV12-3 or TRBV12-4 and J usage is TRBJ1-1, with D uncertain. This CDR3 region has 15 residues. The V gene lost 7 bases and the J gene lost 0 bases, with 15 bases spanning the gap.